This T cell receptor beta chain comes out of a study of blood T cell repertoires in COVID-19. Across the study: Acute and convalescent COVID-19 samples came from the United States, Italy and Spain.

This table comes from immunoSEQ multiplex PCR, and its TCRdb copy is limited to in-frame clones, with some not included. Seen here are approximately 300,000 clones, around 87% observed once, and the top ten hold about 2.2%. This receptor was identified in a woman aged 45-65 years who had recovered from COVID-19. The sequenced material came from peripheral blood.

The CDR3: CASSFLDRGAGANVLTF. The DNA for the CDR3 is TGTGCCAGCAGTTTCCTAGACAGGGGGGCTGGGGCCAACGTCCTGACTTTC. The chain joins TRBV28 to TRBJ2-6; TRBD1 matches at 9 bases. V was pared by 3 bases and J by 2 bases, with 5 bases of the junction left unmatched. CDR3 length: 17 amino acids. Looked up from germline, CDR1 is MDHEN and CDR2 is SYDVKM. Together with reference TRBV28 and TRBJ2-6, the CDR3 gives the full variable domain: DVKVTQSSRYLVKRTGEKVFLECVQDMDHENMFWYRQDPGLGLRLIYFSYDVKMKEKGDIPEGYSVSREKKERFSLILESASTNQTSMYLCASSFLDRGAGANVLTFGAGSRLTVL.